This TCR beta chain was found in a study of cytomegalovirus exposure and HLA in healthy donors. Primers included in the PCR were 60 Vbeta and 13 Jbeta primers. Sequenced by immunoSEQ multiplex PCR; TCRdb stores in-frame clones only, minus some. The sample records about 130,000 clones, around 83% being singletons. The TCR comes from a woman between 25 and 40 years old in good health and CMV-seropositive. Sequenced: PBMCs.

The CDR3 coding sequence is TGCGCCAGCAGGCTGGCTAGCGGGGGGGTTGATACGCAGTATTTT. As protein: CASRLASGGVDTQYF. This chain links TRBV10-2 with TRBJ2-3, with 12 bases fitting TRBD2. Germline V CDR1 and CDR2: WSHSY, SAAADI. This CDR3 has 15 amino acids. The V and J ends lost 6 bases and 6 bases, in that order; junction bases with no gene match: 7.